The rows below give T cell receptor beta chains drawn from one sample of a study of cytomegalovirus exposure and HLA in healthy donors. Profiled with immunoSEQ multiplex PCR; TCRdb holds only in-frame clones, not every one. The data hold about 150,000 clones, with approximately 80% observed a single time. Sequenced input: PBMCs. The receptor source for this set is a woman aged 45-60 years in good health and CMV-seropositive. Each CDR3 is given with its conserved first and last residue. Fields, in order: clone size, V gene, J gene, D gene, CDR3 protein, CDR3 DNA. D genes are given only for firm matches. A clone size is listed for some rows: how often the clone was seen (once, few, many), or a class if it is expanded.

>-|TRBV10-3|TRBJ2-1|TRBD2
CAIGGGREQFF
TGTGCCATCGGGGGAGGGCGAGAGCAGTTCTTC
>-|TRBV2|TRBJ2-7|-
CASSVGRFYEQYF
TGTGCCAGCAGTGTAGGCAGGTTCTACGAGCAGTACTTC
>once|TRBV28|TRBJ2-7|-
CASSSSGVREQYF
TGTGCCAGCAGTTCGTCCGGGGTGCGGGAGCAGTACTTC
>-|TRBV14|TRBJ1-4|-
CASSQEGAANEKLFF
TGTGCCAGCAGCCAAGAAGGGGCTGCTAATGAAAAACTGTTTTTT
>-|TRBV5-5|TRBJ1-4|TRBD1
CASSGGTGGSGEKLFF
TGTGCCAGCAGCGGAGGGACAGGGGGCTCGGGTGAAAAACTGTTTTTT
>-|TRBV11-3|TRBJ2-7|TRBD1
CASSSGTVSVYEQYF
TGTGCCAGCAGCTCCGGGACAGTCTCTGTCTACGAGCAGTACTTC
>few|TRBV4-3|TRBJ2-1|TRBD1
CASSLGTGYRNEQFF
TGCGCCAGCAGCCTCGGGACAGGGTACCGCAATGAGCAGTTCTTC
>-|TRBV29-1|TRBJ2-1|TRBD1
CSASGQAGEQFF
TGCAGCGCCTCGGGACAGGCTGGTGAGCAGTTCTTC
>-|TRBV11-2|TRBJ2-5|-
CAAARGQETQYF
TGTGCCGCCGCCCGCGGCCAAGAGACCCAGTACTTC
>-|TRBV9|TRBJ2-3|TRBD2
CASSTGLAGGDTQYF
TGTGCCAGCAGCACCGGACTAGCGGGTGGAGATACGCAGTATTTT
>-|TRBV11-2|TRBJ2-2|-
CASSSLFGGNTGELFF
TGTGCCAGCAGCTCCCTTTTCGGGGGGAACACCGGGGAGCTGTTTTTT
>-|TRBV30|TRBJ1-5|-
CAWSGQGGQPQHF
TGTGCCTGGAGTGGGCAGGGAGGACAGCCCCAGCATTTT
>-|TRBV11-2|TRBJ2-1|-
CASSFFRGNVVNEQFF
TGTGCCAGCAGCTTCTTCCGCGGGAATGTAGTAAATGAGCAGTTCTTC
>-|TRBV30|TRBJ2-3|TRBD2
CAWISTSGTDTQYF
TGTGCCTGGATCTCCACTAGCGGGACAGATACGCAGTATTTT
>-|TRBV11-2|TRBJ2-7|-
CASSLEVGTYEQYF
TGTGCCAGCAGCTTAGAGGTCGGGACCTACGAGCAGTACTTC
>-|TRBV19|TRBJ1-6|-
CASSRQKEQSPLHF
TGTGCCAGTAGTCGACAGAAGGAACAATCACCCCTCCACTTT
>-|TRBV9|TRBJ1-6|-
CASSVGASYSYNSPLHF
TGTGCCAGCAGCGTAGGGGCGAGCTACTCCTATAATTCACCCCTCCACTTT
>-|TRBV14|TRBJ2-2|TRBD1
CASSQRDRVTGELFF
TGTGCCAGCAGCCAACGGGACAGGGTCACCGGGGAGCTGTTTTTT
>-|TRBV6-1|TRBJ1-3|-
CASSEARFSGNTIYF
TGTGCCAGCAGTGAAGCCCGGTTCTCTGGAAACACCATATATTTT
>-|TRBV7-2|TRBJ2-7|-
CASSRRGSSYEQYF
TGTGCCAGCAGCCGGCGGGGCAGCTCCTACGAGCAGTACTTC
>-|TRBV30|TRBJ2-1|-
CAWSAEGRSYNEQFF
TGTGCCTGGAGTGCTGAGGGGAGGTCCTACAATGAGCAGTTCTTC
>-|TRBV7-8|TRBJ2-7|-
CASSLWAGSSYEQYF
TGTGCCAGCAGCTTATGGGCGGGTTCCTCCTACGAGCAGTACTTC
>-|TRBV19|TRBJ2-5|TRBD2
CASTGGAGGRGETQYF
TGTGCCAGTACGGGAGGAGCGGGGGGCAGGGGCGAGACCCAGTACTTC
>-|TRBV6-5|TRBJ2-2|TRBD2
CASSYMSGGPGELFF
TGTGCCAGCAGTTACATGTCGGGGGGTCCCGGGGAGCTGTTTTTT
>once|TRBV13|TRBJ2-3|TRBD2
CASSLVSSGGPGVSTDTQYF
TGTGCCAGCAGCTTAGTGTCTAGCGGGGGGCCAGGGGTTAGCACAGATACGCAGTATTTT
>-|TRBV6-1|TRBJ2-3|-
CASSEGGLQDTQYF
TGTGCCAGCAGTGAGGGGGGGCTTCAAGATACGCAGTATTTT
>-|TRBV10-2|TRBJ2-1|TRBD2
CASGWLAGGGEQFF
TGCGCCAGCGGGTGGTTAGCGGGGGGGGGTGAGCAGTTCTTC
>-|TRBV25-1|TRBJ2-3|TRBD2
CASSGSGRAPDAQYF
TGTGCCAGCAGTGGGAGCGGGAGGGCCCCGGATGCGCAGTATTTT
>-|TRBV6-6|TRBJ2-7|-
CASSYGQGSEQYF
TGTGCCAGCAGTTACGGGCAGGGGAGTGAGCAGTACTTC
>-|TRBV18|TRBJ2-2|TRBD2
CASSQTSGWTNTGELFF
TGTGCCAGCTCACAGACTAGCGGGTGGACAAACACCGGGGAGCTGTTTTTT
>-|TRBV2|TRBJ1-2|-
CASSVVRGDGYTF
TGTGCCAGCAGTGTGGTCAGGGGCGATGGCTACACCTTC
>-|TRBV27|TRBJ1-4|-
CASGRRARLFF
TGTGCCAGCGGGAGAAGGGCCAGACTGTTTTTT
>-|TRBV9|TRBJ1-3|-
CASSVLPEGSSGNTIYF
TGTGCCAGCAGCGTTTTGCCAGAGGGATCCTCTGGAAACACCATATATTTT
>few|TRBV2|TRBJ2-7|TRBD1
CASSWARGYEQYF
TGTGCCAGCAGCTGGGCCAGGGGGTACGAGCAGTACTTC
>-|TRBV6-5|TRBJ2-1|TRBD1
CASSPTGGGYNEQFF
TGTGCCAGCAGTCCTACAGGGGGTGGCTACAATGAGCAGTTCTTC
>once|TRBV27|TRBJ2-3|TRBD1
CASSGDRGKGNTQYF
TGTGCCAGCTCAGGGGACAGGGGAAAAGGGAATACGCAGTATTTT
>-|TRBV30|TRBJ2-5|-
CAWSGIGQQETQYF
TGTGCCTGGAGTGGTATAGGACAGCAAGAGACCCAGTACTTC
>-|TRBV5-8|TRBJ1-6|-
CASSLEARLNSPLHF
TGTGCCAGCAGCTTGGAAGCCAGACTCAATTCACCCCTCCACTTT
>-|TRBV7-7|TRBJ2-1|TRBD2
CASSKLAPSSYNEQFF
TGTGCCAGCTCGAAACTAGCGCCGAGCTCCTACAATGAGCAGTTCTTC
>-|TRBV9|TRBJ2-2|TRBD2
CASSLKRGGIPTGTGELFF
TGTGCCAGCAGCTTAAAGCGGGGGGGAATACCAACGGGAACCGGGGAGCTGTTTTTT
>-|TRBV5-1|TRBJ2-3|-
CASSLLGAYTDTQYF
TGCGCCAGCAGCTTGTTGGGGGCTTACACAGATACGCAGTATTTT
>once|TRBV13|TRBJ2-3|TRBD2
CASSRLAGQDTQYF
TGTGCCAGCAGCCGACTAGCGGGTCAGGATACGCAGTATTTT
>-|TRBV10-2|TRBJ2-7|-
CASTSGAGEQYF
TGCGCCAGCACCTCAGGGGCGGGCGAGCAGTACTTC
>-|TRBV30|TRBJ2-3|TRBD2
CAWSPTSDTQYF
TGTGCCTGGAGCCCGACTAGCGATACGCAGTATTTT
>-|TRBV5-4|TRBJ2-3|TRBD2
CASSLGGGRSTDTQYF
TGTGCCAGCAGCTTGGGTGGCGGGAGATCCACAGATACGCAGTATTTT
>-|TRBV7-2|TRBJ2-7|-
CASSLRQGYEQYF
TGTGCCAGCAGCTTACGGCAGGGCTACGAGCAGTACTTC
>few|TRBV11-2|TRBJ2-3|TRBD1
CASSLERGRIDTQYF
TGTGCCAGCAGCCTAGAGAGGGGGCGCATCGATACGCAGTATTTT
>once|TRBV29-1|TRBJ2-7|TRBD2
CSVGRDGYEQYF
TGCAGCGTAGGGAGGGATGGCTACGAGCAGTACTTC
>once|TRBV7-7|TRBJ2-1|TRBD2
CASSPGRTSGLEQFF
TGTGCCAGCAGCCCAGGTCGGACTAGCGGCCTGGAGCAGTTCTTC
>-|TRBV7-9|TRBJ2-5|-
CASSAPTRRFETQYF
TGTGCCAGCAGCGCCCCAACGCGTCGCTTCGAGACCCAGTACTTC
>-|TRBV2|TRBJ2-3|TRBD2
CASSLPTGGADTQYF
TGTGCCAGCAGCCTTCCCACGGGGGGGGCAGATACGCAGTATTTT
>-|TRBV11-2|TRBJ2-2|-
CASSLDAGTGELFF
TGTGCCAGCAGCTTAGACGCGGGGACCGGGGAGCTGTTTTTT
>-|TRBV5-4|TRBJ1-3|-
CASSLGAQGSGNTIYF
TGTGCCAGCAGCTTGGGGGCCCAGGGAAGTGGAAACACCATATATTTT
>-|TRBV5-1|TRBJ2-1|TRBD2
CASNPGGLAVINEQFF
TGCGCCAGCAACCCTGGCGGACTAGCGGTAATCAATGAGCAGTTCTTC
>-|TRBV9|TRBJ2-1|TRBD2
CASSVAGGNLYNEQFF
TGTGCCAGCAGCGTAGCGGGAGGGAATCTTTACAATGAGCAGTTCTTC
>-|TRBV7-9|TRBJ2-1|TRBD2
CASGTSGVHEQFF
TGTGCCAGCGGGACTAGCGGGGTCCATGAGCAGTTCTTC
>-|TRBV5-1|TRBJ2-5|-
CASSLGPGKETQYF
TGCGCCAGCAGCTTGGGGCCCGGGAAAGAGACCCAGTACTTC
>-|TRBV9|TRBJ2-1|-
CASSVGGGHYNEQFF
TGTGCCAGCAGCGTTGGCGGGGGACACTACAATGAGCAGTTCTTC
>-|TRBV7-7|TRBJ2-3|-
CASSMGETGDTQYF
TGTGCTAGCAGCATGGGAGAAACGGGAGATACGCAGTATTTT
>-|TRBV29-1|TRBJ1-2|TRBD1
CSVAAPSGTGYGYTF
TGCAGCGTTGCTGCTCCGTCCGGGACAGGGTATGGCTACACCTTC